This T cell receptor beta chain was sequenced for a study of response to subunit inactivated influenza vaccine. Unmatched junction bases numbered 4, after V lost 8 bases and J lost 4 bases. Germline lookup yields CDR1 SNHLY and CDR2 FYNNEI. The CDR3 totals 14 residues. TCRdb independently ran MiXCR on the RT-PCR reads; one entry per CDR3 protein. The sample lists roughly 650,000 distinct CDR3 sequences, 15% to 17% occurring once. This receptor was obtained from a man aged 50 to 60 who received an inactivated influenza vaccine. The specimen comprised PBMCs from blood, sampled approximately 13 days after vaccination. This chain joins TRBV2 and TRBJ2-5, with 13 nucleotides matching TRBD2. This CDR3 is CASQGLAGAETQYF. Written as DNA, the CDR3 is TGTGCCAGCCAAGGACTAGCGGGGGCAGAGACCCAGTACTTC.